These 29 T cell receptor beta chains originate from one sample sequenced in a study of CD8 T cells in ankylosing spondylitis. TCRdb used MiXCR to reprocess the 5' RACE reads, holding one entry per CDR3 protein. The repertoire consists of some 87,000 distinct CDR3 sequences, with roughly 30% occurring once and the leading ten covering 55% to 75%. Sequencing was carried out using blood, either unsorted or a sorted T cell fraction (not recorded which). The receptors derive from a male donor with ankylosing spondylitis or in good health (not recorded which).

This clonotype showed up many times. The J gene is TRBJ2-7, the V gene TRBV27, with 12 nucleotides matching TRBD2. This CDR3 has 19 amino acids. The V gene end was trimmed by 0 bases and the J gene end by 4 bases; junction bases not matched to a gene: 13. CDR1 and CDR2 from the germline V gene are MNHEY and SMNVEV (reference sequence). The CDR3: CASSLSFRRTSGILYEQYF. For the CDR3, the DNA is TGTGCCAGCAGTTTATCGTTTCGCAGGACTAGCGGGATACTGTACGAGCAGTACTTC.

This clonotype was found a few times. V and J are TRBV5-1 and TRBJ2-5; TRBD2 aligns across 13 bases. Trimming cost V 4 bases and J 2 bases; bases outside gene matches: 8. CDR3 size: 17 residues. CDR1 and CDR2 (germline): SGHRS, YFSETQ. CDR3 coding DNA: TGCGCCAGCAGCCCGACTAGCGGGGGGCTTCTACAAGAGACCCAGTACTTC. Residues: CASSPTSGGLLQETQYF.

The chain is built from TRBV18 and TRBJ2-7; D gene ambiguous. CDR3 size: 13 residues. V was shortened by 6 bases and J by 4 bases, with 13 bases between the two germline ends. Germline-derived CDR1 and CDR2 are KGHSH and LQKENI. The CDR3 bases are TGTGCCAGCTCTCTTCCCGTGACGTACGAGCAGTACTTC. Translation gives CASSLPVTYEQYF.

The gene calls are TRBV29-1 and TRBJ2-1, with a possible D match to TRBD1 (7 bases). The CDR3 is 12 amino acids. Between the trimmed V and J ends, which lost 6 bases and 9 bases, there was a span of 15 bases. Germline V gene sequence: CDR1 SQVTM, CDR2 ANQGSEA. The DNA of the CDR3 is TGCAGCGTCCGGCCAGGGGGGAGTGAGCAGTTCTTC. This codes for CSVRPGGSEQFF.

The V gene is TRBV13, the J gene TRBJ1-1, with D possibly matching TRBD1 (6 bases). The CDR3 consists of 15 residues. The V end lost 3 bases, the J end lost 5 bases, and 16 bases lay between the germline ends. Germline assignment: CDR1 PRHDT and CDR2 FYEKMQ (reference sequence). The CDR3 DNA sequence: TGTGCCAGCAGCTTGGGGGGCGGAATTGGGACTGAAGCTTTCTTT. It specifies CASSLGGGIGTEAFF.

In its sample, this clonotype was seen a few times. This chain connects TRBV27 to TRBJ1-3, with unresolved D. Germline loops: CDR1 MNHEY, CDR2 SMNVEV (reference sequence). V was pared by 1 base and J by 0 bases, with 7 bases between. The CDR3 length is 15 residues. CDR3 sequence reads: CASSLYSGSGNTIYF. Here the CDR3 DNA reads TGTGCCAGCAGTTTATATTCAGGCTCTGGAAACACCATATATTTT.

The DNA for the CDR3 is TGTGCCAGCAGCACCAGCGGGGATTACACAGATACGCAGTATTTT. Amino acid sequence: CASSTSGDYTDTQYF. J is TRBJ2-3 and V is TRBV12-3 or TRBV12-4, with TRBD2 matching 7 bases. The length of the CDR3 is 15 residues. The V gene end was trimmed by 6 bases and the J gene end by 2 bases; junction bases not matched to a gene: 8.

This clonotype occurred a few times. This rearrangement joins TRBV5-1 to TRBJ1-1; no reliable D call. Trimming shortened V by 3 bases and J by 1 base, and 7 bases separated the two germline ends. The CDR3 consists of 13 residues. Germline V gives CDR1 SGHRS, CDR2 YFSETQ. The chain's CDR3 is CASSSWGNTEAFF. The CDR3 coding sequence is TGCGCCAGCAGCTCCTGGGGGAACACTGAAGCTTTCTTT.

The genes are TRBV5-1 and TRBJ1-2, with 7 bases lining up with TRBD1. Germline CDR1 reads SGHRS; CDR2 reads YFSETQ. The CDR3 spans 13 residues. V dropped 4 bases and J dropped 9; count of bases not matched to a gene: 9. The CDR3 DNA follows: TGCGCCAGCAGCCCAGAGGACAGGAGAAGCTACACCTTC. This translates into CASSPEDRRSYTF.

This clonotype was detected a few times. This chain links TRBV29-1 with TRBJ2-7; the match to TRBD2 covers 7 bases. Germline V gene lookup returns CDR1 SQVTM and CDR2 ANQGSEA. There are 14 residues in the CDR3. V shed 7 bases and J 4 bases; nucleotides not matched to a gene: 13. CDR3 protein: CSGGGSRGLYEQYF. CDR3 sequence (DNA): TGCAGCGGCGGGGGTAGCCGGGGGTTGTACGAGCAGTACTTC.

V and J are TRBV4-1 and TRBJ2-7; TRBD1 agrees at 8 bases. CDR1 is MGHRA and CDR2 is YSYEKL in the germline V gene. The V segment lost 4 bases and the J segment 2 bases; nucleotides outside the gene matches: 7. This CDR3 is 15 amino acids long. The CDR3 reads CASSLRQGSAYEQYF. CDR3 sequence (DNA): TGCGCCAGCAGCCTTCGACAGGGGTCAGCCTACGAGCAGTACTTC.

There are a few counts of this clonotype. The V call is TRBV5-6, the J call TRBJ1-2; D gene uncertain. This CDR3 has 14 amino acids. Trimming shortened V by 6 bases and J by 0 bases, and 12 bases separated the two germline ends. Germline V lookup: CDR1 SGHDT, CDR2 YYEEEE. CDR3 DNA: TGTGCCAGCACCCCCCGGTATACTAACTATGGCTACACCTTC. It yields the protein CASTPRYTNYGYTF.

This sequence joins TRBV28 and TRBJ2-2, with D unresolved. CDR1 and CDR2 (germline): MDHEN, SYDVKM. Trimming pared 7 bases from V and 7 bases from J, leaving 10 bases between. This CDR3 is 12 amino acids long. CDR3 nucleotides: TGTGCCAGCACCCAGGAAGGCGGGGAGCTGTTTTTT. Translated: CASTQEGGELFF.

This clonotype has a handful of counts. CDR3 amino acids: CASTGGPWEPQHF. The CDR3 bases are TGTGCCAGCACAGGGGGGCCCTGGGAGCCCCAGCATTTT. The chain links TRBV6-1 to TRBJ1-5; 7 nucleotides line up with TRBD1. Germline CDR1 and CDR2: MNHNS and SASEGT. The CDR3 consists of 13 residues. J gave up 8 bases and V 7 bases, and 8 bases lay outside the gene matches.

The rearrangement joins TRBV12-3 or TRBV12-4 to TRBJ2-4; D is ambiguous. V was trimmed by 5 bases and J by 9 bases, leaving 11 bases between them. The CDR3 totals 12 residues. The CDR3 sequence: CASSPFFGIQYF. The CDR3, as DNA: TGTGCCAGCAGTCCATTCTTCGGCATTCAGTACTTC.

This clonotype was picked up a small number of times. V and J are TRBV18 and TRBJ2-2; D gene unclear. Between the trimmed V and J ends, which lost 3 bases and 0 bases, there was a span of 14 bases. CDR3 size: 17 residues. Germline V gives CDR1 KGHSH, CDR2 LQKENI. The CDR3 nucleotides are TGTGCCAGCTCACCGAGAAACGCGGTTGCGAACACCGGGGAGCTGTTTTTT. Residues: CASSPRNAVANTGELFF.

This chain links TRBV5-1 with TRBJ2-7; TRBD1 is a possible D gene (7 bases). V dropped 0 bases and J dropped 6 bases, with 13 bases sitting between them. The CDR3 is made up of 14 amino acids. Germline V gives CDR1 SGHRS, CDR2 YFSETQ. The CDR3 region has the DNA TGCGCCAGCAGCTTGGAGGGCCAGGGGGGCGAGCAGTACTTC. Its protein is CASSLEGQGGEQYF. Based on the CDR3 plus reference TRBV5-1 and TRBJ2-7, the full variable domain is KAGVTQTPRYLIKTRGQQVTLSCSPISGHRSVSWYQQTPGQGLQFLFEYFSETQRNKGNFPGRFSGRQFSNSRSEMNVSTLELGDSALYLCASSLEGQGGEQYFGPGTRLTVT.

The chain uses TRBV5-1 and TRBJ1-1; tentative D call: TRBD1 (5 bases). The V end lost 2 bases, the J end lost 3 bases, and 17 bases lay between the germline ends. The germline gives CDR1 SGHRS, CDR2 YFSETQ. The CDR3 is made up of 16 amino acids. The chain's CDR3 is CASSFDSSQADTEAFF. The CDR3 DNA is TGCGCCAGCAGCTTCGACAGCTCCCAGGCGGACACTGAAGCTTTCTTT.

Comment on this clonotype: This may stem from a read error, because a much larger clone lies one nucleotide away. The rearrangement joins TRBV29-1 to TRBJ2-1; 10 nucleotides agree with TRBD2. The germline CDR1 and CDR2 sequences are SQVTM and ANQGSEA. The CDR3 covers 12 residues. The CDR3 nucleotides read TGCAGCGGGACTAGCGGAGACAATGAGCAGTTATTC. It translates to CSGTSGDNEQLF.

The genes are TRBV12-3 or TRBV12-4 and TRBJ1-6; D is undetermined. V lost 0 bases and J lost 7, with 7 bases in between. The CDR3 has 14 residues. CDR3 in amino acids: CASSLAMPNSPLHF. CDR3 nucleotide sequence: TGTGCCAGCAGTTTAGCGATGCCGAATTCACCCCTCCACTTT.

This clonotype was observed a few times. The chain has TRBV12-3 or TRBV12-4 and TRBJ2-7; the D gene could be TRBD1 or TRBD2 (5 bases each). CDR3 size: 13 residues. V was pared by 1 base and J by 6 bases, with 10 bases between. The CDR3 DNA reads as TGTGCCAGCAGTTTAGTGAATGGGGGCGAGCAGTACTTC. Its protein product is CASSLVNGGEQYF.

This clonotype showed up just a few times. The V call is TRBV7-2, the J call TRBJ1-1; D is uncertain. This CDR3 has 14 residues. Trimming took 5 bases from V and 0 from J, leaving 10 bases between them. The germline CDR1 and CDR2 sequences are SGHTA and FQGNSA. Here the CDR3 DNA reads TGTGCCAGCAGCGACTACCTCATGAACACTGAAGCTTTCTTT. Protein product: CASSDYLMNTEAFF.

V is TRBV7-2 and J is TRBJ2-1; the match to TRBD2 covers 8 bases. The V and J ends lost 2 bases and 7 bases, in that order; junction bases with no gene match: 7. CDR3 size: 15 residues. Per the germline V gene, CDR1 is SGHTA and CDR2 is FQGNSA. The DNA for the CDR3 is TGTGCCAGCAGCTTATCCAGCGGGAGTATGAATGAGCAGTTCTTC. It codes for CASSLSSGSMNEQFF.

This sequence joins TRBV7-2 and TRBJ2-2; D is unresolved. Germline loops: CDR1 SGHTA, CDR2 FQGNSA. V was trimmed by 3 bases and J by 6 bases, leaving 8 bases between them. CDR3 size: 13 residues. In DNA, the CDR3 is TGTGCCAGCAGCTTTTTTAAAGCCGGGGAGCTGTTTTTT. Translated, it gives CASSFFKAGELFF.

V and J are TRBV20-1 and TRBJ2-5; 9 positions agree with TRBD2. The CDR3 sequence is 15 residues long. CDR1 is DFQATT and CDR2 is SNEGSKA in the germline V gene (reference sequence). With V trimmed by 4 bases and J by 5 bases, 11 bases remained unmatched. For the CDR3, the DNA is TGCAGTGCTATTATCGGCGGGGGGGAATTGGAGACCCAGTACTTC. It translates to CSAIIGGGELETQYF.

The chain carries TRBV5-1 and TRBJ2-2, with D perhaps matching TRBD1 (6 bases). Germline values: CDR1 SGHRS, CDR2 YFSETQ. Trimming stripped 4 bases from V and 5 bases from J, with 15 bases between. The CDR3 is 15 residues long. The CDR3 protein is CASSLIRGRTGELFF. CDR3 sequence (DNA): TGCGCCAGCAGCCTTATCAGGGGAAGGACCGGGGAGCTGTTTTTT.

This clonotype was recorded a few times. The gene calls are TRBV20-1 and TRBJ2-2; no definite D call. Germline-derived CDR1 and CDR2 are DFQATT and SNEGSKA (reference sequence). The V end was cut by 1 base, the J end by 4 bases, with 19 bases between. The CDR3 contains 17 residues. CDR3 sequence (DNA): TGCAGTGCTAGAGTGATGGGAAATGCCCCCCGCACCGGGGAGCTGTTTTTT. This translates into CSARVMGNAPRTGELFF.

The chain carries TRBV7-3 and TRBJ1-2, with D maybe TRBD1 (5 bases). The CDR3 loop spans 12 amino acids. The V gene lost 5 bases and the J gene lost 2 bases, with 6 bases spanning the gap. CDR1 and CDR2 (germline): SGHTA, FQGTGA. The CDR3 sequence is CASSAGNYGYTF. In DNA form, the CDR3 reads TGTGCCAGCAGCGCAGGGAACTATGGCTACACCTTC.

CDR3 residues: CASSQDGLSGANVLTF. As DNA, the CDR3 is TGTGCCAGCAGCCAAGACGGCCTCTCTGGGGCCAACGTCCTGACTTTC. This chain joins TRBV5-6 and TRBJ2-6; D not resolved. Trimming left V 4 bases short and J 0 bases short, with 11 bases between. In germline, CDR1 is SGHDT, CDR2 YYEEEE. This CDR3 contains 16 residues.